Below, one T cell receptor beta chain is given with its context. Sequence at one end of the junction differs from germline and may be a read error. This specimen includes other DNA sequences encoding the same CDR3. Profiling relied on immunoSEQ multiplex PCR, and the TCRdb table lists in-frame clones only, not all of them. There are 280,000 or so clones in the sample; roughly 88% occur only once, and just under 9.5% lies in the top ten. These data are taken from a study of blood T cell repertoires in COVID-19. Germline-derived CDR1 and CDR2 are MGHDK and SYGVNS. The CDR3 consists of 13 residues. The receptor comes from a man aged 18-30 years with active or convalescent COVID-19. The sequenced material came from peripheral blood. The V call is TRBV25-1, the J call TRBJ2-3, with D unresolved. CDR3 region: CASSEYRADTQYF. CDR3 sequence (DNA): TGTGCCAGTAGTGAATATAGAGCAGATACGCAGTATTTT.